This T cell receptor beta chain is from a study of cytomegalovirus exposure and HLA in healthy donors. V lost 7 bases and J lost 2, with 14 bases in between. The CDR3 contains 14 residues. CDR1 is LNHDA and CDR2 is SQIVND in the germline V gene (reference sequence). TCRdb's table, derived via immunoSEQ multiplex PCR, lists solely in-frame clones and lacks some. The sample carries 55,000 to 80,000 clones, over 90% recorded once. The sequence was obtained from a young woman in good health and CMV-seropositive. The genes are TRBV19 and TRBJ1-2, with a possible D match to TRBD1 (6 bases). Sequencing was done on a sample of PBMCs. CDR3 sequence reads: CASNPTGTNYGYTF. Here the CDR3 DNA reads TGTGCCAGTAATCCTACCGGGACAAACTATGGCTACACCTTC.